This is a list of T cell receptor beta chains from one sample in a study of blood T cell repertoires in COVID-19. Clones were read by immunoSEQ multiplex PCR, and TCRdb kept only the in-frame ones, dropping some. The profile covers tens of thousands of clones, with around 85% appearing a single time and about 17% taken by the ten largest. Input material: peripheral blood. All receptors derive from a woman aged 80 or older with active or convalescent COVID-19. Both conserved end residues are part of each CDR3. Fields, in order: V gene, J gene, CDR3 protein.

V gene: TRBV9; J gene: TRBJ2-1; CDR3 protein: CASSVAGAYNEQFF
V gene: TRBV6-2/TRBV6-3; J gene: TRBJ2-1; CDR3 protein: CASSFRTGLANSYNEQFF
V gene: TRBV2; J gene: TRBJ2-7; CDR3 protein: CASSSLAGGGDEQYF
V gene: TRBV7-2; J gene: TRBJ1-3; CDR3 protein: CASSSSSGNTIYF
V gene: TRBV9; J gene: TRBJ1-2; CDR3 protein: CASSPTMRGGYGYTF
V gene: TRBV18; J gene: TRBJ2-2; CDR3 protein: CASSPRGGPLNTGELFF
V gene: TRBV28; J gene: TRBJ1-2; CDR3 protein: CASSETGGGYTF
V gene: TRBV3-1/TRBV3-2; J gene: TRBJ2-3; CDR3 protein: CASSRYTGISDTQYF
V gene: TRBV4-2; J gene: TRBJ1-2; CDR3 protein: CASSQDLSTGSGRGYTF
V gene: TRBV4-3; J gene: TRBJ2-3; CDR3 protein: CASSHGPSGRATDTQYF
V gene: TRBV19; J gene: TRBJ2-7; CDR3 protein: CASSSGTVYEQYF
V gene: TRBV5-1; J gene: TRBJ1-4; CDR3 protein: CASSPGQTNEKLFF
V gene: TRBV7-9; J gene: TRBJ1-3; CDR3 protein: CASSLAPALSGNTIYF
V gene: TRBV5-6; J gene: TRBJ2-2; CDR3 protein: CASSLQGWPGELFF
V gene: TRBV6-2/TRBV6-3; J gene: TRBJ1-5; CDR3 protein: CASSYGSGGLNQPQHF
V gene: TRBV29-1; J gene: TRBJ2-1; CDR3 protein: CSAVGLGTYNEQFF
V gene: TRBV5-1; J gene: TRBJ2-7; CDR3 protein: CASRELAGGEQYF
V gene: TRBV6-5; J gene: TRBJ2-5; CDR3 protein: CASSYWSGQETQYF
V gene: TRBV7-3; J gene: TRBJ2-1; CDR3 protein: CASSTKTSGRALWNEQFF
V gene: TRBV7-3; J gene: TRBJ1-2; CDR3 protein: CASSLGQSYGYTF
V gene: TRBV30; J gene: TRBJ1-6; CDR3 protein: CAWKVGGTGNSPLHF
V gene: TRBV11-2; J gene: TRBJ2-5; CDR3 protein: CASSLWTGTQETQYF
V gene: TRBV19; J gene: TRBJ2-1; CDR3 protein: CASSISRDNTNEQFF
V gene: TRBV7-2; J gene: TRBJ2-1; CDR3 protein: CASSLRRLAGGYNEQFF
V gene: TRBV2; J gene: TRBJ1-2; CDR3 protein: CASRLSWQGRDGYTF
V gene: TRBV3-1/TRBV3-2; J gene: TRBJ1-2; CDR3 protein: CASSQGRGGYTF
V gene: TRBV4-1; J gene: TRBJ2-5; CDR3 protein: CASSQEERGGGIQETQYF
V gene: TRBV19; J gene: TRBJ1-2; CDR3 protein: CASSILQGHGYTF
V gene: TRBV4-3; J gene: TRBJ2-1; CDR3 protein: CASSQGLAGGPVNEQFF
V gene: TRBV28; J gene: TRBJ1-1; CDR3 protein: CAIKSQGVRGAFF
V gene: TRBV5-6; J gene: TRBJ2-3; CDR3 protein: CASSFRQGALGYTQYF
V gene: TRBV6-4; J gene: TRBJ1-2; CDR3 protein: CASTYSQGNYGYTF
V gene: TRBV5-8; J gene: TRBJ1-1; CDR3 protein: CASSVYYGTGSTEAFF
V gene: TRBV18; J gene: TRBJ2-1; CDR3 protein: CASVRIDEQFF
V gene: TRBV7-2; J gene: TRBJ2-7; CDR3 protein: CASSLDAGTSGVSYEQYF
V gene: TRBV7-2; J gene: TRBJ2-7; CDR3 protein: CASSSQSGVPSYEQYF
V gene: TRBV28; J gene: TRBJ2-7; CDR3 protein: CASSPSWGDEQYF
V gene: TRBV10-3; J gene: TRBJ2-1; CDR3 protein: CAISEEGLAGGLYNEQFF
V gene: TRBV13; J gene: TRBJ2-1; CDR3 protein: CASSPGTGVIYEQFF
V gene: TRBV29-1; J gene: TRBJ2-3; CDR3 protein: CSATAGATDTQYF
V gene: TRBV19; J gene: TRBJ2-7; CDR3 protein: CASSTLAGGPREQYF
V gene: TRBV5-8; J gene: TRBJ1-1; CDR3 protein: CASSQTQGAETEAFF
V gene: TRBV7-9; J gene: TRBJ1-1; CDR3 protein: CASSLWDRVLNTEAFF
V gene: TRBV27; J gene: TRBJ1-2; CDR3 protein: CASSFSRGNLYGYTF
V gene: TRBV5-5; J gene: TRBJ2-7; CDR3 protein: CASSSWTGSSYEQYF
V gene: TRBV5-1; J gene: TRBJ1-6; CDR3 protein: CASSLAAGLQPLHF
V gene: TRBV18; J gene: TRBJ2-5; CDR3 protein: CASSPQGAETQYF
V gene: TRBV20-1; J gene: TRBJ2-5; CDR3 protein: CSAPFAETQYF
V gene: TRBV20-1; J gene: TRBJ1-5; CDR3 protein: CSATVNQPQHF
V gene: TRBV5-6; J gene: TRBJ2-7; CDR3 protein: CASSHWRAGAEQYF